The clone carrying this T cell receptor beta chain was seen many times. Its antigen is as yet unknown. This sample is part of a study of glioma-infiltrating T cells. Study-wide findings and caveats: Tissue and blood shared very few CDR3 sequences.

V lost 1 base to trimming and J lost 0 bases; unmatched junction nucleotides: 4. The CDR3 is 15 residues long. The germline V gene has CDR1 DFQATT and CDR2 SNEGSKA (reference sequence). Amplification of TCR alpha and beta CDR3 regions from RNA used iRepertoire nested multiplex PCR. One-step reverse transcription and amplification started from about 100-400 ng of tissue mRNA or PBMC total RNA. TCRdb fed the multiplex PCR reads into MiXCR, producing one record per CDR3 protein. The table records about 99,000 distinct CDR3 sequences, about 28% of them present only once. The chain has TRBV20-1 and TRBJ1-2, with 8 bases lining up with TRBD1. The specimen was glioma tissue, nonneoplastic brain tissue, or PBMCs (not recorded which). The source is a human donor with low-grade glioma or glioblastoma, undergoing nonglioma brain surgery, or in good health (not recorded which). The CDR3 nucleotides read TGCAGTGCTAGAGGGGGGACAGGAGCTAACTATGGCTACACCTTC. Protein sequence: CSARGGTGANYGYTF.